The entry below describes one T cell receptor beta chain. The antigen remains undetermined. CDR1 and CDR2 from the germline V gene are SGHRS and YFSETQ. V gave up 4 bases and J gave up 0 bases, with 5 bases separating them. CDR3 length: 12 residues. This sample is drawn from a study of T cells in localized non-small cell lung cancer. Whole-study results and caveats: The tumor had only one region sequenced, so heterogeneity remains possible. In adjacent lung appeared a median approximately 57 of the top 100 tumor clones.

TCRdb keeps only in-frame clones here, not all; method: immunoSEQ multiplex PCR. The repertoire holds about 59,000 clones, roughly nine tenths seen once, with just under 20% in the top ten. The sample in question was peripheral blood, obtained before any cancer treatment. This TCR came from a man between 40 and 75 years old with stage I lung adenocarcinoma. The V and J genes are TRBV5-1 and TRBJ2-7; D gene ambiguous. CDR3 coding DNA: TGCGCCAGCAGCCGTACCTCCTACGAGCAGTACTTC. Its translation: CASSRTSYEQYF.